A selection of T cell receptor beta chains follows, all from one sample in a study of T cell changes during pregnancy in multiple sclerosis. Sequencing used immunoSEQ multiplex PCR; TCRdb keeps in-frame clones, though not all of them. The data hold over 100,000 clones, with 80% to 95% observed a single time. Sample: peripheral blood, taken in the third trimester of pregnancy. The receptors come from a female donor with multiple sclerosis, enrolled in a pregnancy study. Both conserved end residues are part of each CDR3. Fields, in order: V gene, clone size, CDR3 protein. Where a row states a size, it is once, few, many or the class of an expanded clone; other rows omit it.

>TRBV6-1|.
CASNETPLETQYF
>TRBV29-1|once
CSARVWAYEQYF
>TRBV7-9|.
CASTPTLPNTEAFF
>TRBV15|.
CATSRDPGAGGPSTDTQYF
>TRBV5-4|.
CASSSPGTQETQYF
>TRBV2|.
CASSEGRGGIGELFF
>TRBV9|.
CASSVSFRTDTQYF
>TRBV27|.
CASIPSGRARSTDTQYF
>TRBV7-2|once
CASSSHQGGGETQYF
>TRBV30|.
CAWAEGSYNSPLHF
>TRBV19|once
CASTGSGTPSLASNEQFF
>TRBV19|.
CASSTGQTSNQPQHF
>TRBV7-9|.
CASSLDTSTQYF
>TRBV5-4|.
CASSTQQGAAYNEQFF
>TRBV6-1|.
CASSALQDPSSYNSPLHF
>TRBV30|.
CAWYSPSGYTF
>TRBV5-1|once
CASSLVGGAYNEQFF
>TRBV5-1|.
CASSPTGDPYEQYF
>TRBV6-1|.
CASTGTYEQYF
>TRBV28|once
CASGVIYREGKQYF
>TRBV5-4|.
CASSEQGWTEAFF
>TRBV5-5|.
CASSPGTGGPETQYF
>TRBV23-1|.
CASSQSKGENYGYTF
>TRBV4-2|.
CASSQGGTGDYNEQFF
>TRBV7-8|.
CASSLGLAGGGWDIQYF
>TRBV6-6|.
CASSYSLERGNTIYF
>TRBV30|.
CAILRTETETQYF
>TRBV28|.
CASSLAAGRSVYGYTF
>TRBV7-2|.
CASSFDGNSPLHF
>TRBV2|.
CASSSSGYEQYF
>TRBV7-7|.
CASSKSPDRNTGELFF
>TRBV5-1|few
CASSLAQGGGTEAFF
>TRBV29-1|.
CSVEDLSGRANEQFF
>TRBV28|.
CASSFPGLDEQFF
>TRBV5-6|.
CASSFMTGYTF
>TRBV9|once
CASSAGQWAQSEQFF
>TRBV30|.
CAWSPLTTNYGYTF
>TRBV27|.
CASKSGAGRRTDTQYF
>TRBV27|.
CASSDNPQETQYF
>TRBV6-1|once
CASSEMGTGGGYTEAFF
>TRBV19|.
CASSMRPHGNSPLHF
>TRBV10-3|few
CAISSDRAVSKNIQYF